Below, one T cell receptor beta chain is given with its context. This sample stems from a study of cytomegalovirus exposure and HLA in healthy donors. The study ran its PCR with 60 Vbeta and 13 Jbeta primers. Profiling relied on immunoSEQ multiplex PCR, and the TCRdb table lists in-frame clones only, not all of them. The sample holds 75,000 to 100,000 clones, about 70% seen once. V shed 1 base and J 9 bases; nucleotides not matched to a gene: 3. Germline-derived CDR1 and CDR2 are SGHVS and FQNEAQ. The CDR3 length is 15 residues. The rearrangement joins TRBV7-8 to TRBJ1-6, with 10 bases aligning to TRBD1. Sequencing was performed on PBMCs. This TCR was recovered from a man in his 60s in good health and CMV-seronegative. The CDR3 region has the DNA TGTGCCAGCAGCTTAGGACAGGGGGCGCTTTCACCCCTCCACTTT. Translated, it gives CASSLGQGALSPLHF.